This T cell receptor (beta chain) came from a study of T cell responses to AZD1222 COVID-19 vaccine. General study points: Repertoire sampling happened only post peak T cell response.

Data came from immunoSEQ multiplex PCR; TCRdb stores just in-frame clones and leaves some out. The sample comprises around 130,000 clones, roughly nine tenths of which are singletons, and around 2.8% rests with the top ten. Turning to this clone: What it binds is unknown.

The CDR3 spans 14 residues. The V gene lost 4 bases and the J gene lost 0 bases, with 8 bases spanning the gap. The V gene's germline CDR1 is SGHRS and CDR2 YFSETQ. This receptor was obtained from an adult in good health. Sequenced material: peripheral blood, taken on day 0 of AZD1222 vaccination. The V gene is TRBV5-1, the J gene TRBJ1-3; no clear D. The CDR3 loop is CASSLPDSGNTIYF. The CDR3, as DNA: TGCGCCAGCAGCCTTCCGGACTCTGGAAACACCATATATTTT.